One sample yielded the 21 T cell receptor beta chains listed below, sequenced in a study of blood T cell repertoires in COVID-19. Method: immunoSEQ multiplex PCR; TCRdb's copy keeps in-frame clones and lacks some. The profile covers 81,000 or so clones, with 85% to 95% appearing a single time and about 6.6% taken by the ten largest. The sample was peripheral blood. Receptors originate from a woman aged 60-70 years with active COVID-19.

The chain joins TRBV6-6 to TRBJ1-4; TRBD1 agrees at 8 bases. V lost 8 bases and J lost 7; bases outside the gene matches: 6. The CDR3 contains 13 residues. Germline CDR1 and CDR2: MNHNY and SVGAGI (reference sequence). DNA of the CDR3: TGTGCCAGCGAACAGGGGGGGGCTGAAAAACTGTTTTTT. The encoded protein is CASEQGGAEKLFF.

The chain employs TRBV27 and TRBJ1-6; D might be TRBD1 (6 bases). The CDR3 sequence is 15 residues long. With 7 bases removed from V and 7 bases from J, the gap between germline ends came to 17 bases. Germline V CDR1 and CDR2: MNHEY, SMNVEV (reference sequence). In nucleotides, the CDR3 is TGTGCCAGCACTACCACCGGGGGGCTGAATTCACCCCTCCACTTT. Its protein product is CASTTTGGLNSPLHF.

This CDR3 is CASSIFGTGAETQYF. DNA for the CDR3: TGTGCCAGTAGTATTTTCGGGACAGGGGCTGAGACCCAGTACTTC. This sequence joins TRBV19 and TRBJ2-5; 10 nucleotides agree with TRBD1. The CDR3 spans 15 residues. The V segment lost 3 bases and the J segment 5 bases; nucleotides outside the gene matches: 6. Germline V gene lookup returns CDR1 LNHDA and CDR2 SQIVND (reference sequence).

The chain joins TRBV7-9 to TRBJ1-1; TRBD1 might be the D (6 bases). Germline V gives CDR1 SEHNR, CDR2 FQNEAQ (reference sequence). Trimming took off 4 bases at V and 5 bases at J, with 14 bases between the two ends. This CDR3 has 14 residues. The CDR3: CASSSSDSRTEAFF. CDR3 nucleotides: TGTGCCAGCAGCTCCTCGGACAGTCGGACTGAAGCTTTCTTT.

This clone was detected once. The chain combines TRBV9 with TRBJ1-3; the match to TRBD1 covers 8 bases. CDR1 is SGDLS and CDR2 is YYNGEE in the germline V gene. The junction had 11 bases not matched to a gene; V was cut back by 1 base and J by 8 bases. The CDR3 covers 16 residues. DNA for the CDR3: TGTGCCAGCAGCGTATCCCCGACAGGGGATGGGGACACCATATATTTT. This encodes CASSVSPTGDGDTIYF.

This clone occurred once. Sequence at one end of the junction differs from germline and may be a read error. The rearrangement joins TRBV10-3 to TRBJ1-4; D gene ambiguous. The CDR3 totals 11 residues. Germline V CDR1 and CDR2: ENHRY, SYGVKD. The CDR3 loop is CAKPNICKSVF. In nucleotides, the CDR3 is TGTGCCAAACCCAACATCTGTAAGTCTGTTTTT.

The V call is TRBV3-1 (or the pseudogene TRBV3-2), the J call TRBJ2-1; 7 nucleotides agree with TRBD2. With V trimmed by 2 bases and J by 9 bases, 13 bases remained unmatched. CDR1 and CDR2 from the germline V gene are LGHDT and YNNKEL (reference sequence). The CDR3 consists of 16 residues. The CDR3 nucleotides are TGTGCCAGCAGCCAACCGCTAGCGGCTTTCGGGGGTGAGCAGTTCTTC. Encoded protein: CASSQPLAAFGGEQFF.

The genes are TRBV28 and TRBJ2-7; 9 nucleotides align to TRBD2. This CDR3 region has 17 residues. Germline assignment: CDR1 MDHEN and CDR2 SYDVKM. V was clipped by 3 bases and J by 2 bases; unmatched bases: 11. CDR3 sequence reads: CASSFYFLAGKTYEQYF. CDR3 nucleotide sequence: TGTGCCAGCAGTTTCTACTTTCTAGCGGGGAAAACCTACGAGCAGTACTTC.

The chain joins TRBV21-1 to TRBJ1-5. TRBV21-1 is marked as a pseudogene. CDR3 length: 12 residues. In nucleotides, the CDR3 is TGTGCCAGCAGCCCCCGGAATCAGCCCCAGCATTTT. This sequence encodes CASSPRNQPQHF.

This clone appeared once. Its ends do not fully match the called genes, so a read error is possible. The sample carries other DNA sequences with the same CDR3. The V call is TRBV19, the J call TRBJ1-6, with a weak D call TRBD1 (5 bases). The CDR3 runs to 14 residues. In germline, CDR1 is LNHDA, CDR2 SQIVND (reference sequence). The CDR3, as DNA: TGCGCCAGTAGAAATCAGGGTGTTAGTTCACCCCTCCACTTT. As protein: CASRNQGVSSPLHF.

The chain links TRBV5-6 to TRBJ1-5; 10 nucleotides line up with TRBD1. V dropped 4 bases and J dropped 1; count of bases not matched to a gene: 2. Germline V CDR1 and CDR2: SGHDT, YYEEEE. The CDR3 consists of 15 residues. The CDR3 DNA reads as TGTGCCAGCAGCCTGGGACAGGGGAGCAATCAGCCCCAGCATTTT. Its protein product is CASSLGQGSNQPQHF.

The chain has TRBV3-1 (or the pseudogene TRBV3-2) and TRBJ1-6, with D possibly TRBD1 on 6 matching bases. The V end was cut by 2 bases, the J end by 5 bases, with 16 bases between. Germline loops: CDR1 LGHDT, CDR2 YNNKEL (reference sequence). This CDR3 is 17 amino acids long. The DNA of the CDR3 is TGTGCCAGCAGCCAAATACAGGGTATCCGTAATAATTCACCCCTCCACTTT. Amino acid sequence: CASSQIQGIRNNSPLHF.

The chain has TRBV2 and TRBJ2-2; the D gene is possibly TRBD1 (5 bases). The CDR3 spans 15 residues. V lost 7 bases to trimming and J lost 5 bases, with 17 bases between them. CDR1 and CDR2 (germline): SNHLY, FYNNEI. CDR3 region: CASTGPYRSTGELFF. CDR3 nucleotide sequence: TGTGCCAGCACGGGTCCTTACAGGTCAACCGGGGAGCTGTTTTTT.

V gene TRBV5-8 combines with J gene TRBJ2-1; D is perhaps TRBD1 (6 bases). V was trimmed by 2 bases and J by 8 bases, leaving 17 bases between them. The CDR3 extends over 15 amino acids. Germline V gives CDR1 SGHTS, CDR2 YDEGEE. Here the CDR3 reads CASSLQGPILDEQFF. The CDR3 DNA is TGTGCCAGCAGCTTACAGGGCCCCATCTTGGATGAGCAGTTCTTC.

J is TRBJ2-3 and V is TRBV21-1; the DNA was not used to check the table's D call, TRBD1. TRBV21-1 is a recognized pseudogene. The CDR3 sequence is 17 residues long. The CDR3 sequence: CASSKERGQGAYDTQYF. CDR3 coding DNA: TGTGCCAGCAGCAAAGAACGAGGACAGGGGGCATACGATACGCAGTATTTT.

The gene calls are TRBV5-1 and TRBJ2-7, with TRBD1 identical over 7 bases. Looked up from germline, CDR1 is SGHRS and CDR2 is YFSETQ. V dropped 2 bases and J dropped 3; count of bases not matched to a gene: 2. This CDR3 has 13 residues. The CDR3 spells CASSLQGNYEQYF. CDR3 DNA sequence: TGCGCCAGCAGCTTACAGGGGAACTACGAGCAGTACTTC.

This clone was seen a single time. The chain is built from TRBV5-6 and TRBJ2-1; D is undetermined. CDR3 length equals 12 residues. The germline V gene encodes CDR1 SGHDT and CDR2 YYEEEE. Trimming took off 3 bases at V and 6 bases at J, with 7 bases between the two ends. The CDR3 reads CASSWSLNEQFF. The CDR3 nucleotides read TGTGCCAGCAGCTGGTCACTCAATGAGCAGTTCTTC.

This chain links TRBV28 with TRBJ1-6; D call uncertain. V was cut by 3 bases and J by 2 bases, with 11 bases left in between. The CDR3 covers 16 residues. The germline V gene encodes CDR1 MDHEN and CDR2 SYDVKM. The chain's CDR3 is CASSFSSGTYNSPLHF. Here the CDR3 DNA reads TGTGCCAGCAGTTTTTCCTCCGGGACCTATAATTCACCCCTCCACTTT.

The chain carries TRBV19 and TRBJ2-1; 9 bases match TRBD2. Germline V lookup: CDR1 LNHDA, CDR2 SQIVND (reference sequence). CDR3 length: 14 amino acids. V lost 6 bases and J lost 7; bases outside the gene matches: 7. The CDR3 coding sequence is TGTGCCAGTAGGGACTTTAGCGGGAGTAATGAGCAGTTCTTC. Its translation is CASRDFSGSNEQFF.

The chain combines TRBV5-4 with TRBJ1-1, with D perhaps TRBD1 (6 bases). Germline loops: CDR1 SGHNT, CDR2 YYREEE (reference sequence). CDR3 length: 14 residues. V dropped 4 bases and J dropped 1 base, with 11 bases sitting between them. CDR3 in amino acids: CASSQDSRNTEAFF. In DNA form, the CDR3 reads TGTGCCAGCAGCCAGGACAGCAGGAACACTGAAGCTTTCTTT.

This sequence joins TRBV7-9 and TRBJ2-1, with D perhaps matching TRBD2 (5 bases). V was trimmed by 1 base and J by 10 bases, leaving 8 bases between them. This CDR3 comprises 12 residues. The V gene's germline CDR1 is SEHNR and CDR2 FQNEAQ (reference sequence). CDR3 sequence: CASSLGGLEQFF. As DNA, the CDR3 is TGTGCCAGCAGCTTAGGAGGGCTCGAGCAGTTCTTC.